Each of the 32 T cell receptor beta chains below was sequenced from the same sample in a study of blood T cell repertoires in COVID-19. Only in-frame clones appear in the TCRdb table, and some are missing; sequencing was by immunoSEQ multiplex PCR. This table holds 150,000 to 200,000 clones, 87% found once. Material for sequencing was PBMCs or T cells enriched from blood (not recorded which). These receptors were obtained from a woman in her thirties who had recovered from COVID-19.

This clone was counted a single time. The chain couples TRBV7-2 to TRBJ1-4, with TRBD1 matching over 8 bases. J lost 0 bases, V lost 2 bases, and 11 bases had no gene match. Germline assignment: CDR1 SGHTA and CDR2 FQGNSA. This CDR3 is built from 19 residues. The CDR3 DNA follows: TGTGCCAGCAGCTTATTTTGGACAGGGCTCATCTCAACTAATGAAAAACTGTTTTTT. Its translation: CASSLFWTGLISTNEKLFF.

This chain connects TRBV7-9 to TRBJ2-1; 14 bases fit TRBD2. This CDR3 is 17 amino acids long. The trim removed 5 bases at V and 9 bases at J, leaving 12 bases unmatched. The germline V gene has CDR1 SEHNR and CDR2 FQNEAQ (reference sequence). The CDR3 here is CASSRTAGTSGSGEQFF. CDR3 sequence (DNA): TGTGCCAGCAGCCGGACCGCCGGGACTAGCGGGAGTGGTGAGCAGTTCTTC.

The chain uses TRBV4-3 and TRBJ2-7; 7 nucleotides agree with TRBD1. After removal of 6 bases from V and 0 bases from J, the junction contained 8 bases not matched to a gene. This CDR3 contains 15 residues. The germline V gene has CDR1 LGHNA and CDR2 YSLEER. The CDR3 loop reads CASSPTGDGSYEQYF. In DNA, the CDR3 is TGCGCCAGCAGTCCAACAGGGGACGGCTCCTACGAGCAGTACTTC.

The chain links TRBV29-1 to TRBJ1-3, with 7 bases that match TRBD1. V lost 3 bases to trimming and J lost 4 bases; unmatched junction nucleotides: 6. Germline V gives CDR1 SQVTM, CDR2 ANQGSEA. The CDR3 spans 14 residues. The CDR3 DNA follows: TGCAGCGTTGAGGGTAGGGGGCGAGGAAACACCATATATTTT. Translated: CSVEGRGRGNTIYF.

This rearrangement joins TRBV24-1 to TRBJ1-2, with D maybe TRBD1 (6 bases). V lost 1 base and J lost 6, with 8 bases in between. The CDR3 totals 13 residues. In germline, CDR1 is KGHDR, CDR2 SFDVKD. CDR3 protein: CATSDLSGDGYTF. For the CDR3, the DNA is TGTGCCACCAGTGATTTATCAGGGGATGGCTACACCTTC.

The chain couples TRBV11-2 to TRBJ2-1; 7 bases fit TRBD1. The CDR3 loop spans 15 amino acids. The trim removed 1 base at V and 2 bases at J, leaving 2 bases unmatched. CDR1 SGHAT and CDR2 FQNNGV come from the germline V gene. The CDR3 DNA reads TGTGCCAGCAGCTTAGTACAGGGGACCTACAATGAGCAGTTCTTC. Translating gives CASSLVQGTYNEQFF.

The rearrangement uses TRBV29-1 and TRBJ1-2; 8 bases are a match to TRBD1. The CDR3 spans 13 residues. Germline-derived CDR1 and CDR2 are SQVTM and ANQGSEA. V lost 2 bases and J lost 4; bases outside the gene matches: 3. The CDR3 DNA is TGCAGCGTTGAACAGGGGGCTTTCTATGGCTACACCTTC. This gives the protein CSVEQGAFYGYTF.

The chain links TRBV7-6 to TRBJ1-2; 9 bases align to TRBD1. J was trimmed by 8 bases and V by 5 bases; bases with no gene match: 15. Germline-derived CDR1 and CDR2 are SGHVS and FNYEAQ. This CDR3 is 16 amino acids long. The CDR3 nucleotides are TGTGCCAGCAGCCCCTCTAACAGGGGGCGCGCGAAGGGCTACACCTTC. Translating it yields CASSPSNRGRAKGYTF.

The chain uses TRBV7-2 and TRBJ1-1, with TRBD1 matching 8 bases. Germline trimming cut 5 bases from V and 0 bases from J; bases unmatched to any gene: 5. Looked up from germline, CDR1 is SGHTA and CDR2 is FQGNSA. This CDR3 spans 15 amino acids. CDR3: CASSARQGLNTEAFF. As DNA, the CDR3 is TGTGCCAGCAGCGCCAGACAGGGGTTGAACACTGAAGCTTTCTTT.

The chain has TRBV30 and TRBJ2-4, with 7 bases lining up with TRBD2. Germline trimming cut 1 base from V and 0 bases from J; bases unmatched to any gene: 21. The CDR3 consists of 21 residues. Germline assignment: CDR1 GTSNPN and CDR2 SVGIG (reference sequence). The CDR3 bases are TGTGCCTGGAGTGCCTCTGATTTAGCGGGCCTTCCCGGTCTAGCCAAAAACATTCAGTACTTC. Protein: CAWSASDLAGLPGLAKNIQYF.

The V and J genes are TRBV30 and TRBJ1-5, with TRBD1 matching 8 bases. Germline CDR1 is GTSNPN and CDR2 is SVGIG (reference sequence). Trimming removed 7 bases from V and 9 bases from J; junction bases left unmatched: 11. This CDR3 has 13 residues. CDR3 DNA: TGTGCCTCCGCAGGACAGGGAGTGGGGCCCCAGCATTTT. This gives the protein CASAGQGVGPQHF.

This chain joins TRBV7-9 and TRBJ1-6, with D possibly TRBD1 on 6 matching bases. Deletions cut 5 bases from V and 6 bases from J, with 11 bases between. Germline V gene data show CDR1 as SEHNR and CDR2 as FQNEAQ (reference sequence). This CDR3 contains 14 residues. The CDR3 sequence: CASSAGASNSPLHF. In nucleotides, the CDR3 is TGTGCCAGCAGCGCGGGGGCGAGTAATTCACCCCTCCACTTT.

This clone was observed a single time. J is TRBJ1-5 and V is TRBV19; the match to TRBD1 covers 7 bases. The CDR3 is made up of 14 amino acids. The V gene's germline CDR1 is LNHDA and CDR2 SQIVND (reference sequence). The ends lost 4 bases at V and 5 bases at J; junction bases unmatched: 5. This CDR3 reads CASSTGTVYQPQHF. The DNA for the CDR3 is TGTGCCAGTAGTACTGGGACAGTATATCAGCCCCAGCATTTT.

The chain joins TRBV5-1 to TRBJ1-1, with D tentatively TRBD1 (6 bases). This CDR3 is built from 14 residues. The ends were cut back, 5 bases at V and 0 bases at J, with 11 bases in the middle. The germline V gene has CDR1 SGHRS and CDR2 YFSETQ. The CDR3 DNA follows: TGCGCCAGCAGATCAGGGGTCATGAACACTGAAGCTTTCTTT. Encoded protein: CASRSGVMNTEAFF.

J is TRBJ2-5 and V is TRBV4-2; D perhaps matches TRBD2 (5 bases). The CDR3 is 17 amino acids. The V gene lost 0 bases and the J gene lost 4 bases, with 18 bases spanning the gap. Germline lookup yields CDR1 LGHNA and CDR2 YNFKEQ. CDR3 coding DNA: TGTGCCAGCAGCCAAGATGTATCGATGGAAGAGGGAGAGACCCAGTACTTC. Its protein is CASSQDVSMEEGETQYF.

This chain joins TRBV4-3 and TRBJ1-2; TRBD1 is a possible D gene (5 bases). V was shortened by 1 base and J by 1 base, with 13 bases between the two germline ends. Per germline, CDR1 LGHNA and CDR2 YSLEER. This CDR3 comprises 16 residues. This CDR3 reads CASSQGLQAINYGYTF. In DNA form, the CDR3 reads TGCGCCAGCAGCCAAGGGTTACAGGCTATTAACTATGGCTACACCTTC.

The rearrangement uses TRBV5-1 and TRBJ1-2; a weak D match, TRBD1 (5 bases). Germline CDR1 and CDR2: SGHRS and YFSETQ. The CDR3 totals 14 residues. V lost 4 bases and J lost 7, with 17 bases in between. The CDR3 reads CASSDIQEKGGYTF. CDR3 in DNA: TGCGCCAGCAGCGACATACAGGAAAAAGGTGGCTACACCTTC.

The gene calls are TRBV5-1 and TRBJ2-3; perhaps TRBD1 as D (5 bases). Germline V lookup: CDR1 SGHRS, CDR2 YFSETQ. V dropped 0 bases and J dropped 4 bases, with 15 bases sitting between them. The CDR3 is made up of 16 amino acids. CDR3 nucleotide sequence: TGCGCCAGCAGCTTGGGACAGCTCTTGAGCGCAGATACGCAGTATTTT. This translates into CASSLGQLLSADTQYF.

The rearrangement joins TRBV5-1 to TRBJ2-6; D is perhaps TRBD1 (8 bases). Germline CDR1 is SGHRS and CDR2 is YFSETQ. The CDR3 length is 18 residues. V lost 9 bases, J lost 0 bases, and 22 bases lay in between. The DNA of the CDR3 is TGCGCCACCGCAGAGACACAGGGGGGGATCTCTGGGGCCAACGTCCTGACTTTC. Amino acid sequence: CATAETQGGISGANVLTF.

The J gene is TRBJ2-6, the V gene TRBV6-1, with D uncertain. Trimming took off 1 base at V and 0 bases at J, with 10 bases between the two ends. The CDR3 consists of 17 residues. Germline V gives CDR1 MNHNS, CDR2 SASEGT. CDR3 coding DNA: TGTGCCAGCAGTGAAGACCTATTAGTCTCTGGGGCCAACGTCCTGACTTTC. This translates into CASSEDLLVSGANVLTF.

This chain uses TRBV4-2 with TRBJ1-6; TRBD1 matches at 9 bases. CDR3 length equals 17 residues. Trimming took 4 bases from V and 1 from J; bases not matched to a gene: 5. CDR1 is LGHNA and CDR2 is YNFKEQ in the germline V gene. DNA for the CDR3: TGTGCCAGCAGCCTGGGGACAGGGAGTTCCTATAATTCACCCCTCCACTTT. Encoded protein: CASSLGTGSSYNSPLHF.

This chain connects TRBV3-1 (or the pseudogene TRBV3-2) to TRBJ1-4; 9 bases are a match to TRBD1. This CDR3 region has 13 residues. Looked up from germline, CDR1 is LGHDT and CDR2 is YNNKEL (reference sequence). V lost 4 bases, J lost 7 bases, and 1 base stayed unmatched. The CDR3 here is CASSPTGGEKLFF. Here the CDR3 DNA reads TGTGCCAGCAGCCCGACAGGGGGTGAAAAACTGTTTTTT.

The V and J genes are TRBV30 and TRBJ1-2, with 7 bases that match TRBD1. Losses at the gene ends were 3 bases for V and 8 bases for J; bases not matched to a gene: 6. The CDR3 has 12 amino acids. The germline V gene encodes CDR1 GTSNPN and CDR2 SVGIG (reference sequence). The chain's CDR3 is CAWSVTGFGYTF. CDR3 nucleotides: TGTGCCTGGAGCGTGACAGGGTTCGGCTACACCTTC.

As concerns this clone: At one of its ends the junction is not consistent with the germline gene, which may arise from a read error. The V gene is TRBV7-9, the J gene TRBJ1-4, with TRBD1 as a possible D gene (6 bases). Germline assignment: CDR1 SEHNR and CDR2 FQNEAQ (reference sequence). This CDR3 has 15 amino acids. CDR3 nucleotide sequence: TGTGCCAGCAGCATAGCCGGGACAAAAGCTGAAAAACTGTTTTTT. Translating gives CASSIAGTKAEKLFF.

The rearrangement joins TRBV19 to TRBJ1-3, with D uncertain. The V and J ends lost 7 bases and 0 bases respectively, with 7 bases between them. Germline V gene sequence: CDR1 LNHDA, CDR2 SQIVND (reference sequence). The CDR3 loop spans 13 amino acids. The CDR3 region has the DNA TGTGCCAGTAAATTGCGCTCTGGAAACACCATATATTTT. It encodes CASKLRSGNTIYF. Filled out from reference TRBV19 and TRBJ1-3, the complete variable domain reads DGGITQSPKYLFRKEGQNVTLSCEQNLNHDAMYWYRQDPGQGLRLIYYSQIVNDFQKGDIAEGYSVSREKKESFPLTVTSAQKNPTAFYLCASKLRSGNTIYFGEGSWLTVV.

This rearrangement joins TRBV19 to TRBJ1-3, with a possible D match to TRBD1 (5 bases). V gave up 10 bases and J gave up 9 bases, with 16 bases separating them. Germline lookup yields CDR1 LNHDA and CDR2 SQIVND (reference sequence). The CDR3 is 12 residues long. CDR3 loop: CATGALASTIYF. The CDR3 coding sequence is TGTGCCACCGGGGCTCTAGCGAGCACCATATATTTT.

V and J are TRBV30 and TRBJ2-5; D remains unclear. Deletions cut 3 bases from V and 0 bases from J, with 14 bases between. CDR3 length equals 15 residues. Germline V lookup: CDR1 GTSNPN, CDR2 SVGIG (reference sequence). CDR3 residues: CAWSAVHSHQETQYF. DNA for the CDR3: TGTGCCTGGAGCGCCGTACATTCGCACCAAGAGACCCAGTACTTC.

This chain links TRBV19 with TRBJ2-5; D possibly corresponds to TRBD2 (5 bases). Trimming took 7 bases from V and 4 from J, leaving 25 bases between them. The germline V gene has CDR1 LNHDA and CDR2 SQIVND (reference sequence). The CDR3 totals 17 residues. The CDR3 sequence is CASKTHAPGVAGETQYF. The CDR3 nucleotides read TGTGCCAGTAAAACACACGCTCCCGGGGTAGCAGGAGAGACCCAGTACTTC. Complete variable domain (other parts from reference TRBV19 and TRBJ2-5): DGGITQSPKYLFRKEGQNVTLSCEQNLNHDAMYWYRQDPGQGLRLIYYSQIVNDFQKGDIAEGYSVSREKKESFPLTVTSAQKNPTAFYLCASKTHAPGVAGETQYFGPGTRLLVL.

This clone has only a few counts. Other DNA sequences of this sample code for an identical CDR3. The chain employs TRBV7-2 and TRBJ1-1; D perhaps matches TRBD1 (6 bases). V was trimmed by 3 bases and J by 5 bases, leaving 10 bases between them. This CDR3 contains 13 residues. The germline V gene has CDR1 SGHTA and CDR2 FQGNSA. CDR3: CASSFRGGTEAFF. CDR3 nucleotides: TGTGCCAGCAGCTTCAGGGGTGGGACTGAAGCTTTCTTT.

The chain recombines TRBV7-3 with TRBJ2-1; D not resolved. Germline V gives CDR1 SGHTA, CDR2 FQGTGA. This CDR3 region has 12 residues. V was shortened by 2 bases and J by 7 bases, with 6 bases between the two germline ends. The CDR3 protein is CASSLPGNEQFF. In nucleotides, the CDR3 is TGTGCCAGCAGCTTACCCGGGAATGAGCAGTTCTTC.

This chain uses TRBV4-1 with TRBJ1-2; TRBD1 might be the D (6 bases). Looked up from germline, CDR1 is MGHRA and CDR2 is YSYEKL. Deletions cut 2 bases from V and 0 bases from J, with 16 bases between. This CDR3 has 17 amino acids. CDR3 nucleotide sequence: TGCGCCAGCAGCCAATCGCTCTCGACAGGAACTAACTATGGCTACACCTTC. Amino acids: CASSQSLSTGTNYGYTF.

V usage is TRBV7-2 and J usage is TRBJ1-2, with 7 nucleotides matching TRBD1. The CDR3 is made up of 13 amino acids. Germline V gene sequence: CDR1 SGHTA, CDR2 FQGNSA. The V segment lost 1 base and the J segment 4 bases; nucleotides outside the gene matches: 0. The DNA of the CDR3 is TGTGCCAGCAGCTTAGACAGGGGCTATGGCTACACCTTC. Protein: CASSLDRGYGYTF.